The present T cell receptor (beta chain) was sequenced within a study of OX40 agonist ivuxolimab in advanced cancers. As for the study more broadly: Ivuxolimab was an agonistic, fully human IgG2 monoclonal antibody directed against OX40 (CD134), a costimulatory receptor. Partial responses occurred in three dose-escalation patients, of whom one had hepatocellular carcinoma and two had cutaneous melanoma. Patients were allowed to have had prior anti-PD-1, anti-PD-L1 or anti-CTLA-4 therapy, and approximately 41% of the dose-escalation patients had previously received checkpoint inhibitors. The paper covers the monotherapy dose-escalation part of the phase I ivuxolimab trial, which included N ≈ 57 patients. Peripheral TCRbeta sequencing aimed to test whether ivuxolimab altered TCR sequence diversity and caused clonal T-cell expansion. Of the approximately 50 dose-escalation patients, hepatocellular carcinoma was present in approximately 20, melanoma in some 15, renal cell carcinoma in 9 and head and neck cancer in 9. In the dose-escalation cohort, 75% to 85% of patients were male, and the mean age was roughly 56 years with a range of about 20 to 80. Intravenous ivuxolimab was administered to patients every 2 weeks at six dose levels: 0.01, 0.1, 0.3, 1.5, 3 and 10 mg/kg.

Spanning cysteine to phenylalanine, the CDR3 consists of 16 amino acids. The read is trimmed to its CDR3 DNA, 48 bases read in frame from base 1. Germline trimming amounts to 6 bases on V and 4 bases on J, with 10 as the count of junction bases outside the gene matches. CDR1 SGHTS and CDR2 YDEGEE are derived from the germline V gene. Study-wide conclusions, independent of this receptor: At doses of 0.1 to 3.0 mg/kg, clonal expansion of both CD4+ and CD8+ blood T cells was observed from baseline to week 6. Low levels of normalized T-cell clonal expansion were also shown by some nonresponding patients. After ivuxolimab, CD8+ T cells had more expanded clones than CD4+ T cells on average. In the 0.1-3.0 mg/kg groups, partial responders had among the lowest normalized peripheral clonal expansion, particularly in CD8+ T cells. The antigen specificity of the peripheral T cells that underwent clonal expansion was not determined.

Patients with a history of autoimmune disease or receiving systemic immunosuppression were excluded from the trial. Peripheral blood for TCR sequencing was collected from all dose cohorts at baseline, on cycle 4 day 1, and on cycle 7 day 1. Samples came from an open-label, multicenter, first-in-human phase I dose-escalation trial of ivuxolimab. Adults with locally advanced or metastatic melanoma, renal cell, hepatocellular, or head and neck squamous cell carcinoma were enrolled in the trial. Before TCR sequencing, CD4+ T cells and CD8+ T cells were sorted from peripheral blood as separate populations. Note on this clone: What this receptor recognizes is not known. Per-nucleotide qualities are absent, and no much larger clonotype sits a single base away.

Genomic DNA was isolated from the sorted cells so that the TCRbeta CDR3 region could be sequenced. The immunoSEQ Assay was used to sequence the TCRbeta CDR3 regions. TCRdb's version of the immuneACCESS table is confined to in-frame rearrangements and falls short of the full clone set. An unresolved V gene accounts for under half of the shortfall where checked; the remainder is of unknown origin. This sample gives some 80,000 clones in total; around 84% of them show up just once. About 7% of the sample belongs to the ten largest clones. This receptor was obtained from an adult with an advanced solid tumor such as melanoma, head and neck, liver or kidney cancer. The sample in question was CD4+ or CD8+ T cells sorted from blood, obtained in a trial of the OX40 agonist ivuxolimab. Recombination linked TRBV5-8 to TRBJ1-2, with 12 junctional bases fitting TRBD1. Here is the DNA: TGTGCCAGCAACCGAGGGACAGGGGGCGCCGGCTATGGCTACACCTTC. Translated, this is CASNRGTGGAGYGYTF.